A selection of T cell receptor beta chains follows, all from one sample in a study of shared clonotypes between healthy human individuals. Using immunoSEQ multiplex PCR, the repertoire was profiled, and TCRdb retains in-frame clones only, with some absent. The profile covers around 320,000 clones, with roughly 87% appearing a single time and 15% to 20% taken by the ten largest. Sequences were obtained from memory CD8+ T cells sorted from blood. These receptors were collected from a man in his late teens or twenties in good health. Both conserved end residues are part of each CDR3. The order of the fields is D gene, V gene, J gene, clone size, CDR3 protein, CDR3 DNA. A D gene is named only where the DNA matches it firmly. Only part of the rows carry a size: once, few, many, or a class if the clone is expanded.

d_call: -
v_call: TRBV5-1
j_call: TRBJ1-6
clone_size: -
cdr3_aa: CASRADDNSPLHF
cdr3_nt: TGCGCCAGCAGGGCGGACGATAATTCACCCCTCCACTTT

d_call: -
v_call: TRBV10-3
j_call: TRBJ2-5
clone_size: once
cdr3_aa: CAITPGLQETQYF
cdr3_nt: TGTGCCATCACCCCAGGCCTCCAAGAGACCCAGTACTTC

d_call: -
v_call: TRBV29-1
j_call: TRBJ2-7
clone_size: -
cdr3_aa: CSVEGGYEQYF
cdr3_nt: TGCAGCGTTGAGGGGGGTTACGAGCAGTACTTC

d_call: -
v_call: TRBV18
j_call: TRBJ2-5
clone_size: -
cdr3_aa: CASSPDILQETQYF
cdr3_nt: TGTGCCAGCTCACCGGACATTTTGCAAGAGACCCAGTACTTC

d_call: -
v_call: TRBV5-6
j_call: TRBJ2-5
clone_size: -
cdr3_aa: CASSFGWAVETQYF
cdr3_nt: TGTGCCAGCAGTTTCGGTTGGGCGGTGGAGACCCAGTACTTC

d_call: -
v_call: TRBV6-6
j_call: TRBJ1-1
clone_size: -
cdr3_aa: CASSPIILMNTEAFF
cdr3_nt: TGTGCCAGCAGTCCTATCATACTCATGAACACTGAAGCTTTCTTT

d_call: -
v_call: TRBV5-4
j_call: TRBJ2-1
clone_size: -
cdr3_aa: CASSLEQGGYNEQFF
cdr3_nt: TGTGCCAGCAGCTTGGAGCAGGGGGGATACAATGAGCAGTTCTTC

d_call: TRBD1
v_call: TRBV9
j_call: TRBJ2-1
clone_size: -
cdr3_aa: CASSGPHGTGFHEQFF
cdr3_nt: TGTGCCAGCAGCGGCCCCCACGGGACAGGGTTCCATGAGCAGTTCTTC

d_call: -
v_call: TRBV7-9
j_call: TRBJ1-4
clone_size: -
cdr3_aa: CASSGGEEKLFF
cdr3_nt: TGTGCCAGCAGTGGAGGGGAGGAAAAACTGTTTTTT

d_call: -
v_call: TRBV11-2
j_call: TRBJ1-1
clone_size: many
cdr3_aa: CASSPRGSEAFF
cdr3_nt: TGTGCCAGCAGCCCGAGAGGCAGTGAAGCTTTCTTT

d_call: TRBD1
v_call: TRBV7-9
j_call: TRBJ1-4
clone_size: -
cdr3_aa: CASSFLAGGNEKLFF
cdr3_nt: TGTGCCAGCAGCTTTTTAGCAGGGGGCAATGAAAAACTGTTTTTT

d_call: -
v_call: TRBV7-9
j_call: TRBJ2-7
clone_size: -
cdr3_aa: CASSSPLRHRDYEQYF
cdr3_nt: TGTGCCAGCAGCTCCCCCCTAAGGCACAGGGATTACGAGCAGTACTTC

d_call: -
v_call: TRBV9
j_call: TRBJ2-1
clone_size: -
cdr3_aa: CASSVAKEGPLYNEQFF
cdr3_nt: TGTGCCAGCAGCGTAGCTAAGGAGGGGCCGCTCTACAATGAGCAGTTCTTC

d_call: TRBD1
v_call: TRBV6-6
j_call: TRBJ1-1
clone_size: once
cdr3_aa: CASSYSRTGGTEAFF
cdr3_nt: TGTGCCAGCAGTTATTCGAGGACAGGGGGCACTGAAGCTTTCTTT

d_call: TRBD2
v_call: TRBV18
j_call: TRBJ2-7
clone_size: -
cdr3_aa: CASSPGRERYEQYF
cdr3_nt: TGTGCCAGCTCCCCGGGGCGGGAGAGGTACGAGCAGTACTTC

d_call: -
v_call: TRBV7-9
j_call: TRBJ2-7
clone_size: -
cdr3_aa: CASSAMDPRPFYEQYF
cdr3_nt: TGTGCCAGCAGCGCCATGGACCCACGCCCCTTCTACGAGCAGTACTTC

d_call: TRBD2
v_call: TRBV18
j_call: TRBJ2-7
clone_size: once
cdr3_aa: CASSPERDSYEQYF
cdr3_nt: TGTGCCAGCTCACCCGAGCGGGACTCCTACGAGCAGTACTTC

d_call: -
v_call: TRBV7-2
j_call: TRBJ1-3
clone_size: -
cdr3_aa: CASSLEEGRAGNTIYF
cdr3_nt: TGTGCCAGCAGCCTCGAAGAGGGGCGGGCTGGAAACACCATATATTTT

d_call: TRBD2
v_call: TRBV30
j_call: TRBJ2-2
clone_size: -
cdr3_aa: CAWSSGTSNTGELFF
cdr3_nt: TGTGCCTGGAGTTCCGGGACTAGCAACACCGGGGAGCTGTTTTTT

d_call: TRBD2
v_call: TRBV10-3
j_call: TRBJ2-1
clone_size: once
cdr3_aa: CAISESGGDEQFF
cdr3_nt: TGTGCCATCAGTGAGTCTGGGGGGGATGAGCAGTTCTTC

d_call: TRBD2
v_call: TRBV14
j_call: TRBJ2-5
clone_size: -
cdr3_aa: CASSLIAGGGETQYF
cdr3_nt: TGTGCCAGCAGCCTAATAGCGGGAGGAGGGGAGACCCAGTACTTC

d_call: -
v_call: TRBV30
j_call: TRBJ1-1
clone_size: once
cdr3_aa: CAWSGVTEAFF
cdr3_nt: TGTGCCTGGAGTGGGGTAACTGAAGCTTTCTTT